These T cell receptor beta chains were read from a single sample in a study of blood T cell repertoires in COVID-19. Assay used: immunoSEQ multiplex PCR; TCRdb lists only in-frame clones, some missing. The sample yields about 50,000 clones, 80% to 90% seen once. The sequencing input was peripheral blood. The receptor source for this set is a woman aged 60-75 years with acute or convalescent COVID-19. The CDR3 runs from the conserved cysteine through the conserved F or W. D genes are given only for firm matches. The size of a clone is reported for some rows only, either as once, few or many, or as a class for expanded clones.

D gene,J gene,V gene,clone size,CDR3 DNA,CDR3 protein
.,TRBJ1-1,TRBV6-4,once,TGTGCCAGCAGTCCGCAGGAGAACACTGAAGCTTTCTTT,CASSPQENTEAFF
.,TRBJ1-2,TRBV6-1,few,TGTGCCAGCAGTGAAGGGCAGGGTTTCTATGGCTACACCTTC,CASSEGQGFYGYTF
.,TRBJ1-3,TRBV7-3,.,TGTGCCAGCAGCCCCTTTGGGGCAAGCTCTGGAAACACCATATATTTT,CASSPFGASSGNTIYF
TRBD1,TRBJ1-4,TRBV7-8,.,TGTGCCAGCAGCCGAAATCCAATAGTCAGGGGGCCCTCAACTAATGAAAAACTGTTTTTT,CASSRNPIVRGPSTNEKLFF
.,TRBJ1-5,TRBV6-5,.,TGTGCCAGCAGCACAGGACCGTATCAGCCCCAGCATTTT,CASSTGPYQPQHF
TRBD2,TRBJ2-5,TRBV20-1,once,TGCAGTGCTAGTGTTAGCGGGTTTATGGAGACCCAGTACTTC,CSASVSGFMETQYF
.,TRBJ1-2,TRBV12-5,.,TGTGCTAGTGGTTTGCCCCGACAGACCTATGGCTACACCTTC,CASGLPRQTYGYTF
TRBD1,TRBJ1-3,TRBV19,.,TGTGCCAGTAGTATGCAGTTCGTCACAGGGGCTGGAAACACCATATATTTT,CASSMQFVTGAGNTIYF
TRBD1,TRBJ1-1,TRBV19,.,TGTGCCAGTAGTGCCCAACAGGGGAGAACGGGCGTGAACACTGAAGCTTTCTTT,CASSAQQGRTGVNTEAFF
.,TRBJ1-3,TRBV7-2,.,TGTGCCAGCAGCTTATGGGGAGAAAACACCATATATTTT,CASSLWGENTIYF
TRBD1,TRBJ1-6,TRBV28,.,TGTGCCAGCAATCCCGTTCCGGGACAGCAGAGTTCACCCCTCCACTTT,CASNPVPGQQSSPLHF
TRBD1,TRBJ1-6,TRBV6-5,.,TGTGCCAGCAGTCGCCGACAGGGAAGGGATTCACCCCTCCACTTT,CASSRRQGRDSPLHF
TRBD1,TRBJ2-5,TRBV2,once,TGTGCCAGCAGTGAACGAAGACAGGGGGGGGAGACCCAGTACTTC,CASSERRQGGETQYF
TRBD2,TRBJ2-7,TRBV19,.,TGTGCCAGTAGGACCTCAGCCGGGGGAGGGAACTACGAGCAGTACTTC,CASRTSAGGGNYEQYF
.,TRBJ1-1,TRBV5-1,.,TGCGCCAGCAGCCGTGGCAGGGGGAACACTGAAGCTTTCTTT,CASSRGRGNTEAFF
.,TRBJ1-3,TRBV11-2,.,TGTGCCAGCAGCTTTACGGGAGGCTCGCCCTCTGGAAACACCATATATTTT,CASSFTGGSPSGNTIYF
.,TRBJ1-3,TRBV19,.,TGTGCCAGTATCGCGGTTCCCTCTGGAAACACCATATATTTT,CASIAVPSGNTIYF
.,TRBJ2-5,TRBV7-2,.,TGTGCCAGCGGGTTGGGGGGCCAAGAGACCCAGTACTTC,CASGLGGQETQYF
.,TRBJ1-6,TRBV27,.,TGTGCCAGCTCCAAACCAGCCGGACACGGGCCCCTCCACTTT,CASSKPAGHGPLHF
TRBD1,TRBJ2-5,TRBV5-1,.,TGCGCCAGCAGCCCAGGACAGGGAGGCCCCGAGACCCAGTACTTC,CASSPGQGGPETQYF
.,TRBJ2-2,TRBV7-3,.,TGTGCCAGCAGCCCCGCGTCTGGAGGAGGCACCGGGGAGCTGTTTTTT,CASSPASGGGTGELFF
.,TRBJ1-1,TRBV11-2,.,TGTGCCAGCAGCTTCCCTTCCAAAAGAGGCGCTGAAGCTTTCTTT,CASSFPSKRGAEAFF
.,TRBJ2-2,TRBV29-1,.,TGCAGCGTTAAGTCGGACACCGGGGAGCTGTTTTTT,CSVKSDTGELFF
.,TRBJ1-2,TRBV9,.,TGTGCCAGCAGCCCGACCGGCACACAGACTAACTATGGCTACACCTTC,CASSPTGTQTNYGYTF
.,TRBJ2-5,TRBV19,.,TGTGCCAGTAGTATGTTTGGCGGTTCGGGAGAGACCCAGTACTTC,CASSMFGGSGETQYF
.,TRBJ2-6,TRBV7-2,.,TGTGCCAGCAGCACAACAGGGTTACGGGTCCTGACTTTC,CASSTTGLRVLTF
.,TRBJ2-3,TRBV5-1,.,TGCGCCAGCAGCTTGCTTGGGGGGAGCGGAGCAGATACGCAGTATTTT,CASSLLGGSGADTQYF
.,TRBJ1-1,TRBV14,once,TGTGCCAGCAGCCAAGTCAGGGGATCGATTGGGAACACTGAAGCTTTCTTT,CASSQVRGSIGNTEAFF
TRBD2,TRBJ2-3,TRBV19,few,TGTGCCAGTAGTAGGAGGTTCCGGACTAGCGGGGGGACAGATACGCAGTATTTT,CASSRRFRTSGGTDTQYF
TRBD1,TRBJ1-1,TRBV3-1/TRBV3-2,once,TGTGCCAGCAGCCAACGGGACAGACTTGAAGCTTTCTTT,CASSQRDRLEAFF
.,TRBJ1-5,TRBV28,.,TGTGCCAGCAGCCCCGGGGGGGTAGGCCAGCCCCAGCATTTT,CASSPGGVGQPQHF
.,TRBJ2-7,TRBV6-5,.,TGTGCCAGCGGGGCCCCACCAGCCTACGAGCAGTACTTC,CASGAPPAYEQYF
TRBD2,TRBJ2-4,TRBV5-1,.,TGCGCCAGCAGCTTGAGTAGCGGGGGTTCCAAAAACATTCAGTACTTC,CASSLSSGGSKNIQYF
TRBD1,TRBJ1-1,TRBV5-1,.,TGCGCCAGCAGCCCGGACAGGCAAGAAGCTTTCTTT,CASSPDRQEAFF
TRBD2,TRBJ2-5,TRBV11-2,.,TGTGCCAGCAGCTTAGGACTAGCGGGGGGGCTGGGCCAAGAGACCCAGTACTTC,CASSLGLAGGLGQETQYF
TRBD2,TRBJ2-3,TRBV5-1,.,TGCGCCAGCAGCGACAGGACTAGCGGGACCACAGATACGCAGTATTTT,CASSDRTSGTTDTQYF
.,TRBJ1-1,TRBV11-2,.,TGTGCCAGCAGCTCCTCTGACAGCATGGCCACTGAAGCTTTCTTT,CASSSSDSMATEAFF
.,TRBJ1-3,TRBV21-1,once,TGTGCCAGCAGCAAATTCACAGGAAACACCATATATTTT,CASSKFTGNTIYF
TRBD1,TRBJ1-5,TRBV28,.,TGTGCCAGCAGTACCGGGACAGTCAATCAGCCCCAGCATTTT,CASSTGTVNQPQHF
.,TRBJ2-1,TRBV18,.,TGTGCCAGCTCACCGGTTTTTGACTACTACAATGAGCAGTTCTTC,CASSPVFDYYNEQFF
TRBD1,TRBJ2-1,TRBV15,few,TGTGCCACCAAAGGGACAGGGCGGGACCTCTCCTACAATGAGCAGTTCTTC,CATKGTGRDLSYNEQFF
.,TRBJ1-4,TRBV12-5,.,TGTGCTAGTGGTTTGGACAGGACTAGGGAAAAACTGTTTTTT,CASGLDRTREKLFF
TRBD2,TRBJ2-1,TRBV7-9,.,TGTGCCAGCAGCCCCACCGGACTAGCGGGGGGTTCCTACAATGAGCAGTTCTTC,CASSPTGLAGGSYNEQFF
.,TRBJ1-5,TRBV28,.,TGTGCCAGCAGAAACCAGGGGTACAATCAGCCCCAGCATTTT,CASRNQGYNQPQHF
TRBD2,TRBJ2-1,TRBV28,.,TGTGCCAGCAGCTTAGCGGGGGGGTATGGCAATGAGCAGTTCTTC,CASSLAGGYGNEQFF
.,TRBJ1-1,TRBV18,.,TGTGCCAGCTCACCTACCGGGTCAGGGGCTGGGACTGAAGCTTTCTTT,CASSPTGSGAGTEAFF
.,TRBJ1-3,TRBV7-8,few,TGTGCCAGCAGCTTCCCAGGGGCTGGAAACACCATATATTTT,CASSFPGAGNTIYF
.,TRBJ1-1,TRBV11-2,.,TGTGCCAGCAGCATCCAGTCAGGCACTGAAGCTTTCTTT,CASSIQSGTEAFF
.,TRBJ1-1,TRBV7-2,few,TGTGCCAGCAGCTTAGCTCTGGAGGGTTTCTTT,CASSLALEGFF
.,TRBJ1-6,TRBV2,few,TGTGCCAGCAGTGTTGATAGGGCGGGAGACTCACCCCTCCACTTT,CASSVDRAGDSPLHF
.,TRBJ2-1,TRBV20-1,.,TGCAGTGCTAGTTTATTTCGGGCGGGTCTGATCCCCAATGAGCAGTTCTTC,CSASLFRAGLIPNEQFF
TRBD2,TRBJ2-1,TRBV30,.,TGTGCCTGGAGCGGGGGGGGGACGAAGTTCTTC,CAWSGGGTKFF
.,TRBJ1-4,TRBV14,.,TGTGCCAGCAGCCAAGATTCGTTCGGGGGGGAAAAACTGTTTTTT,CASSQDSFGGEKLFF
.,TRBJ1-6,TRBV28,.,TGTGCCAGCAGTGTCCCCCCGAATTCACCCCTCCACTTT,CASSVPPNSPLHF
TRBD1,TRBJ2-7,TRBV5-1,.,TGCGCCAGCAGCACCGGACAGGGAGTAAGCGAGCAGTACTTC,CASSTGQGVSEQYF